Listed below are T cell receptor beta chains from one sample, sequenced in a study of CD8 T cells in ankylosing spondylitis. TCRdb passed the 5' RACE reads through MiXCR, listing each CDR3 protein once. The data contain about 96,000 distinct CDR3 sequences, 27% of them singletons. The specimen was blood, either unsorted or a sorted T cell fraction (not recorded which). The receptors shown here come from a male donor with ankylosing spondylitis or in good health (not recorded which). Both conserved end residues are part of each CDR3. The D gene is left open where the match is weak. The size field is filled for only some rows; it gives once, few, many or a size class.

d_call	clone_size	v_call	j_call	cdr3_aa	cdr3_nt
TRBD1	-	TRBV10-3	TRBJ1-2	CAISAGGGGYTF	TGTGCCATCAGTGCAGGGGGTGGTGGCTACACCTTC
-	few	TRBV20-1	TRBJ2-3	CSARGTSTDTQYF	TGCAGTGCTAGAGGTACCAGCACAGATACGCAGTATTTT
-	few	TRBV20-1	TRBJ2-7	CSAYPATYEQYF	TGCAGTGCCTACCCGGCCACCTACGAGCAGTACTTC
-	few	TRBV18	TRBJ2-2	CASSPTLRDGELFF	TGTGCCAGCTCACCCACTCTCCGGGACGGGGAGCTGTTTTTT
TRBD1	-	TRBV5-1	TRBJ1-1	CASSDPFYRGGSTEAFF	TGCGCCAGCAGCGACCCATTCTACAGGGGGGGATCCACTGAAGCTTTCTTT
TRBD1	-	TRBV20-1	TRBJ2-3	CSAAGQGNADTQYF	TGCAGTGCCGCCGGACAGGGTAACGCAGATACGCAGTATTTT
TRBD2	few	TRBV20-1	TRBJ2-4	CSAKSPGLAFQYF	TGCAGTGCTAAATCTCCGGGACTAGCATTTCAGTACTTC
-	-	TRBV6-1	TRBJ1-6	CASSPIGVRAGWGSPLHF	TGTGCCAGCAGCCCCATCGGGGTTAGGGCCGGATGGGGTTCACCCCTCCACTTT
-	few	TRBV7-9	TRBJ2-7	CASSLGSYEQYF	TGTGCCAGCAGCTTAGGGTCCTACGAGCAGTACTTC
TRBD1	-	TRBV6-1	TRBJ2-2	CASSAGTGLTGELFF	TGTGCCAGCTCGGCCGGGACAGGGTTGACCGGGGAGCTGTTTTTT
TRBD1	few	TRBV20-1	TRBJ1-5	CSATLAGTGGNQPQHF	TGCAGTGCTACCCTGGCCGGGACAGGGGGTAATCAGCCCCAGCATTTT
TRBD1	-	TRBV2	TRBJ1-2	CAIETGRLRSTF	TGTGCCATCGAGACAGGGCGATTGAGATCCACCTTC
-	few	TRBV11-3	TRBJ2-5	CASSFSGIETQYF	TGTGCCAGCAGCTTCTCGGGTATCGAGACCCAGTACTTC
TRBD2	-	TRBV4-1	TRBJ2-5	CASSQATSGGIRETQYF	TGCGCCAGCAGCCAAGCCACTAGCGGGGGTATTCGGGAGACCCAGTACTTC
-	few	TRBV4-2	TRBJ1-1	CASRPGGRNTEAFF	TGTGCCAGCAGGCCGGGAGGTCGGAACACTGAAGCTTTCTTT
TRBD1	few	TRBV19	TRBJ2-1	CASGTGGGNEQFF	TGTGCCAGTGGGACAGGGGGCGGGAATGAGCAGTTCTTC
-	-	TRBV27	TRBJ1-1	CASSLNTRRGHPSAEAFF	TGTGCCAGCAGCCTCAATACTAGGCGTGGCCACCCTAGCGCTGAAGCTTTCTTT
TRBD1	-	TRBV5-1	TRBJ1-3	CASSPGGQARSGNTIYF	TGCGCCAGCAGCCCTGGGGGACAGGCCCGCTCTGGAAACACCATATATTTT
-	-	TRBV11-2	TRBJ2-7	CASSLLDGDYEQYF	TGTGCCAGCAGCTTACTCGACGGGGACTACGAGCAGTACTTC